This TCR beta chain was recovered during a study of blood T cells in healthy people across ages. A second PCR of about 7 to 12 cycles used a sample-barcoded 5' primer and a J-beta primer mix. Researchers report that a template-switch adaptor with 12 random nucleotides tagged each cDNA molecule. TCRdb processed the 5' RACE reads anew with MiXCR; each CDR3 protein has one entry. The sample has roughly 1.5 million distinct CDR3 sequences, around 40% seen once. V lost 0 bases and J lost 8, with 7 bases in between. Germline CDR1 SGHAT, CDR2 FQNNGV. This CDR3 is 13 amino acids long. The rearrangement links TRBV11-2 to TRBJ1-4; no clear D. This clonotype was obtained from a woman under 30 in good health. Sequenced material: blood. CDR3 protein: CASSLEGTEKLFF. The CDR3 DNA sequence: TGTGCCAGCAGCTTAGAGGGAACCGAAAAACTGTTTTTT.